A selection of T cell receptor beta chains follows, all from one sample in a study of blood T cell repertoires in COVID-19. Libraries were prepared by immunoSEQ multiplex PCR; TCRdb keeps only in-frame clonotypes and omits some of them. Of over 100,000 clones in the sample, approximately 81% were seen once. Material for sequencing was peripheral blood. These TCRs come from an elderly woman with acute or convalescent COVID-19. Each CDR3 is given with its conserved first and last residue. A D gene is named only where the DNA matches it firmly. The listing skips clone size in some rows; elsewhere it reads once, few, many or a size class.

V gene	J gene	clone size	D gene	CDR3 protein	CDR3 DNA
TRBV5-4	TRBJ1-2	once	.	CASSPDPGGYTF	TGTGCCAGCAGCCCAGACCCGGGAGGCTACACCTTC
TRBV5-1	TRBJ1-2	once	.	CASSLNGRDYGYTF	TGCGCCAGCAGCTTGAATGGCAGGGACTATGGCTACACCTTC
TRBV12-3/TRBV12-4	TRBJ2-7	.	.	CATSTWREYEQYF	TGTGCCACCTCTACATGGAGGGAGTACGAGCAGTACTTC
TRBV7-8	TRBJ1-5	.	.	CASSLAGQPQHF	TGTGCCAGCAGCTTAGCGGGCCAGCCCCAGCATTTT
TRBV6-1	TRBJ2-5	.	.	CASSVSRRPIQETQYF	TGTGCCAGCAGTGTTAGCCGCCGGCCCATACAAGAGACCCAGTACTTC
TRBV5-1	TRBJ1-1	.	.	CASSLETRNTEAFF	TGCGCCAGCAGCTTGGAAACAAGGAACACTGAAGCTTTCTTT
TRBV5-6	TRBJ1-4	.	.	CASSAETNRGGTNEKLFF	TGTGCCAGCAGCGCAGAAACCAATCGAGGAGGAACTAATGAAAAACTGTTTTTT
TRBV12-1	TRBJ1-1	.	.	CASSCDRGAAQGLGTEAFF	TGTGCCAGCAGCTGCGACAGGGGAGCGGCCCAAGGCCTAGGCACTGAAGCTTTCTTT
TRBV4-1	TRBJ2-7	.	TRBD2	CASMKASGSSYEQYF	TGCGCCAGCATGAAGGCTAGCGGCTCATCCTACGAGCAGTACTTC
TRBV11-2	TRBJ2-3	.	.	CASSLPAGRSPQYF	TGTGCCAGCAGCCTCCCGGCTGGGAGAAGTCCGCAGTATTTT
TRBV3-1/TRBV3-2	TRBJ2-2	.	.	CASSQLGTGELFF	TGTGCCAGCAGCCAACTAGGCACCGGGGAGCTGTTTTTT
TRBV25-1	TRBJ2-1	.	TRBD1	CASSGGTGVRNEQFF	TGTGCCAGCAGTGGAGGGACAGGGGTTAGGAATGAGCAGTTCTTC
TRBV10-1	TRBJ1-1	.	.	CASSESGGGRRTEAFF	TGCGCCAGCAGTGAGTCGGGTGGGGGGAGAAGGACTGAAGCTTTCTTT
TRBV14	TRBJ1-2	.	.	CASSPGLYGYTF	TGTGCCAGCAGCCCGGGTCTCTATGGCTACACCTTC
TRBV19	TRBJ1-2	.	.	CASSEGRGYTF	TGTGCCAGTAGTGAGGGCAGGGGCTACACCTTC
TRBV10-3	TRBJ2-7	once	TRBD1	CAISESKSRDRNEQYF	TGTGCCATCAGTGAGTCGAAGTCCCGGGACAGGAACGAGCAGTACTTC
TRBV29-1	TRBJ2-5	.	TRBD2	CSVEVSGEKTQYF	TGCAGCGTTGAAGTTAGCGGGGAAAAGACCCAGTACTTC
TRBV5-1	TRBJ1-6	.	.	CASSKDSISSYNSPLHF	TGCGCCAGCAGTAAAGACTCAATCAGCTCCTATAATTCACCCCTCCACTTT
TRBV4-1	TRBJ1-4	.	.	CASSYNRVNEKLFF	TGCGCCAGCAGTTACAACAGGGTAAATGAAAAACTGTTTTTT
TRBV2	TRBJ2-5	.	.	CASSAGDVETQYF	TGTGCCAGCAGTGCGGGGGATGTGGAGACCCAGTACTTC
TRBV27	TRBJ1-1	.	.	CASSPHRVPSVTEAFF	TGTGCCAGCAGTCCGCACAGGGTGCCGTCGGTCACTGAAGCTTTCTTT
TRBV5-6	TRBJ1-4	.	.	CASQGSNEKLFF	TGTGCCAGCCAGGGCTCTAATGAAAAACTGTTTTTT
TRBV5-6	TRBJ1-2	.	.	CASSPNGVNYGYTF	TGTGCCAGCAGTCCCAACGGGGTTAACTATGGCTACACCTTC
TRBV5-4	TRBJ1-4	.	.	CASSLSQSSTNEKLFF	TGTGCCAGCAGCTTATCCCAGTCTTCAACTAATGAAAAACTGTTTTTT
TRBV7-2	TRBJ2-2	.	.	CASSLAPLTGVGNYGELFF	TGTGCCAGCAGCTTAGCCCCGTTAACGGGAGTGGGTAATTACGGGGAGCTGTTTTTT
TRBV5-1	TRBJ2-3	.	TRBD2	CASSLTGTSGSPGDTQYF	TGCGCCAGCAGCTTGACCGGGACTAGCGGGAGCCCCGGGGATACGCAGTATTTT
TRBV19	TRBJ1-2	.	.	CASSLKQGLGNYGYTF	TGTGCCAGTAGTCTAAAACAGGGATTGGGTAACTATGGCTACACCTTC
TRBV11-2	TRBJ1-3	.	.	CASSLAGFGNTIYF	TGTGCCAGCAGCTTAGCAGGGTTCGGAAACACCATATATTTT
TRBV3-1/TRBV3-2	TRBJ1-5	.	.	CASSQFTGDQPQHF	TGTGCCAGCAGCCAGTTCACGGGAGACCAGCCCCAGCATTTT
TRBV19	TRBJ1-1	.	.	CASRNQGNTEAFF	TGTGCCAGTAGGAACCAGGGGAACACTGAAGCTTTCTTT
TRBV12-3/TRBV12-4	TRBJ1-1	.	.	CASSLQGGTEAFF	TGTGCCAGCAGTTTACAGGGAGGGACTGAAGCTTTCTTT
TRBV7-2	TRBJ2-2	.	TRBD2	CASRSGSRDGELFF	TGTGCCAGCAGAAGCGGGAGTAGGGACGGGGAGCTGTTTTTT
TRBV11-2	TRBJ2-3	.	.	CASGQWGGQYF	TGTGCCAGCGGCCAGTGGGGGGGCCAGTATTTT
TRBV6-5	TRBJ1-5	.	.	CASSQGRNQPQHF	TGTGCCAGCAGTCAGGGCCGCAATCAGCCCCAGCATTTT
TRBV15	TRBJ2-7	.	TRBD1	CATSRDKTGAYEQYF	TGTGCCACCAGCAGAGACAAGACAGGGGCCTACGAGCAGTACTTC
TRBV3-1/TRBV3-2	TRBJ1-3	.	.	CASSQGATGNTIYF	TGTGCCAGCAGCCAGGGAGCAACTGGAAACACCATATATTTT
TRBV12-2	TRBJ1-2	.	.	CASRLDRGHEVDYGYTF	TGTGCAAGTCGCTTGGACAGGGGGCACGAGGTGGACTATGGCTACACCTTC
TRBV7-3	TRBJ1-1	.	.	CASSLGAHRGMNTEAFF	TGTGCCAGCAGCTTAGGGGCCCACCGGGGGATGAACACTGAAGCTTTCTTT
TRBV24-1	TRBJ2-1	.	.	CATRGGRVDNEQFF	TGTGCCACCAGGGGGGGGCGCGTGGACAATGAGCAGTTCTTC
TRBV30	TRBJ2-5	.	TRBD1	CAWGTVQETQYF	TGTGCCTGGGGGACAGTACAAGAGACCCAGTACTTC
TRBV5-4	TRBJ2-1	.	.	CASSQDSSSYNEQFF	TGTGCCAGCAGCCAAGACTCAAGCTCCTACAATGAGCAGTTCTTC
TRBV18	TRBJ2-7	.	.	CASSPGGPYSYEQYF	TGTGCCAGCTCACCAGGAGGGCCTTACTCCTACGAGCAGTACTTC
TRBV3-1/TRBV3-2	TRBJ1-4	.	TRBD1	CASSQVGQGYQKLFF	TGTGCCAGCAGCCAAGTGGGACAGGGATATCAAAAACTGTTTTTT
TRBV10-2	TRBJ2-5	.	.	CASSQGGETQYF	TGCGCCAGCAGTCAAGGGGGAGAGACCCAGTACTTC
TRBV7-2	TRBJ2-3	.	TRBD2	CASSLVSGSINTQYF	TGTGCCAGCAGCTTAGTCAGCGGGAGTATAAATACGCAGTATTTT
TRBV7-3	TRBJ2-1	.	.	CASSSLGGLYNEQFF	TGTGCCAGCAGCTCTCTCGGAGGACTATACAATGAGCAGTTCTTC
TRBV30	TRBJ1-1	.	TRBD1	CAWTRDRGTEAFF	TGTGCCTGGACTAGGGACAGGGGGACTGAAGCTTTCTTT
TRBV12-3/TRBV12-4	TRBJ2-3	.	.	CASSTPGTDTQYF	TGTGCCAGCAGCACCCCGGGCACAGATACGCAGTATTTT
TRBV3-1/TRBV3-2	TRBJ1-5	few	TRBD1	CASSQDRSFVDRVSNQPQHF	TGTGCCAGCAGCCAAGATCGGAGCTTCGTGGACAGGGTGAGCAATCAGCCCCAGCATTTT